One sample yielded the 4 T cell receptor beta chains listed below, sequenced in a study of CD4+ T cells in melanoma. The protocol was immunoSEQ multiplex PCR, while the TCRdb copy is restricted to in-frame clones and leaves out a portion. The sample consists of roughly 120,000 clones, about nine tenths of them appearing once. The sequenced sample was peripheral blood. Receptor source: a human donor with melanoma.

The gene calls are TRBV13 and TRBJ2-1; D not certain. V dropped 5 bases and J dropped 2 bases, with 10 bases sitting between them. CDR3 length equals 14 residues. Germline V gene data show CDR1 as PRHDT and CDR2 as FYEKMQ (reference sequence). The CDR3 DNA is TGTGCCAGCAGCAAAGGAAGCGCCTACAATGAGCAGTTCTTC. Its protein is CASSKGSAYNEQFF.

The chain carries TRBV5-8 and TRBJ2-3, with TRBD2 matching 7 bases. CDR3 size: 15 residues. Germline loops: CDR1 SGHTS, CDR2 YDEGEE. After removal of 4 bases from V and 9 bases from J, the junction contained 14 bases not matched to a gene. The CDR3 region has the DNA TGTGCCAGCAGCCGGGGAGGGACCTCCGGGTTCACGCAGTATTTT. Protein: CASSRGGTSGFTQYF.

The V gene is TRBV7-3, the J gene TRBJ2-2; D uncertain. This CDR3 region has 14 residues. In germline, CDR1 is SGHTA, CDR2 FQGTGA. Trimming left V 2 bases short and J 4 bases short, with 8 bases between. The CDR3 region has the DNA TGTGCCAGCAGCTTATCTTCGGGCACCGGGGAGCTGTTTTTT. Protein: CASSLSSGTGELFF.

The chain employs TRBV5-4 and TRBJ1-1; 8 bases agree with TRBD1. V was clipped by 5 bases and J by 6 bases; unmatched bases: 9. CDR1 is SGHNT, CDR2 YYREEE, per germline (reference sequence). The CDR3 runs to 14 residues. CDR3 sequence reads: CASSGPGGKAEAFF. The CDR3, as DNA: TGTGCCAGCAGTGGACCAGGGGGCAAGGCTGAAGCTTTCTTT.